This T cell receptor beta chain was identified in a study of CD8 T cells in ankylosing spondylitis (dated by TCRdb to 2017 to 2019). Broadly, across the study: The study profiled T cell receptor beta repertoires in healthy donors and ankylosing spondylitis patients to find disease-linked TCR variants. The full study cohort was made up of 25 to 30 ankylosing spondylitis patients and approximately 100 healthy donors. Peripheral blood samples were taken, and synovial fluid was additionally collected from ankylosing spondylitis patients. General study outcomes and caveats: The disease-linked clones were reported to be significantly enriched in matched synovial fluid samples from ankylosing spondylitis patients. Some TCR beta motif variants had previously been reported in synovial fluid and blood of reactive arthritis patients, which suggested common disease-initiation mechanisms. A CD8+ phenotype was shown by the disease-linked clones, which were found at relatively low frequencies in peripheral blood. Blood from ankylosing spondylitis patients appeared to be characterized by a TCR beta motif made up of seven or eight highly homologous amino acid variants.

Between the V and J ends, shortened by 5 bases and 4 bases respectively, the junction contains 18 bases. The germline V gene (reference sequence) yields DFQATT for CDR1 and SNEGSKA for CDR2. The CDR3 runs 15 residues from the cysteine to the phenylalanine. Of all the DNA, just the CDR3 is kept, 45 bases in frame from base 1. A remark on this clonotype: Its antigen target is currently unknown. Base qualities are not at hand, and no much larger clone is one base apart.

Sequencing was performed on an Illumina HiSeq 2500. Quantitative 5'-RACE with molecular barcodes was the method used to prepare the TCR beta libraries. From the authors' description of their analysis: A new computational method, built on a probabilistic model of VDJ rearrangement, was used to identify disease-linked TCR variants. The raw public reads went through TCRdb reprocessing: fastp at Q25, MiXCR clone calling, in-frame beta chains kept. Rows are unified per CDR3 protein, each entry keeping the most common DNA and genes. The V and J calls follow TCRdb's processing rather than the paper's. Counted in this sample were approximately 140,000 distinct CDR3 sequences; about a sixth of them appeared once. The top ten clones comprise 30% to 35% of the sample.

The sample taken for sequencing was blood, either unsorted or a sorted T cell fraction (not recorded which). This sequence was found in a male donor with ankylosing spondylitis. Recombination connected TRBV20-1 to TRBJ2-1; perhaps TRBD2 is the D gene, with 8 bases matching. Read as DNA, the sequence is TGCAGTGCTGAGGGGGCAGCGGGAGTTTACAATGAGCAGTTCTTC. Its protein product is CSAEGAAGVYNEQFF.